These 10 T cell receptor beta chains share one sample of origin, sequenced in a study of cytotoxic CD8 clonotypes in ibrutinib-treated CLL. Sequenced by immunoSEQ multiplex PCR; TCRdb stores in-frame clones only, minus some. The sample lists more than 200,000 clones, 70% to 75% occurring once. Sequencing used PBMCs, obtained after 12 months of ibrutinib treatment. The receptors come from a human donor with chronic lymphocytic leukemia.

This chain uses TRBV7-2 with TRBJ2-3; 7 bases are a match to TRBD2. Germline V CDR1 and CDR2: SGHTA, FQGNSA. The CDR3 sequence is 15 residues long. V trimming: 3 bases; J trimming: 0 bases; junction bases outside the gene matches: 3. CDR3 in DNA: TGTGCCAGCAGCTTCAGCGGGGCTAGCACAGATACGCAGTATTTT. This gives the protein CASSFSGASTDTQYF.

This clone has just a few counts. The rearrangement joins TRBV6-1 to TRBJ2-1; TRBD2 agrees at 8 bases. The V segment lost 10 bases and the J segment 6 bases; nucleotides outside the gene matches: 11. CDR3 length equals 14 residues. Germline CDR1 MNHNS, CDR2 SASEGT. The CDR3 DNA reads as TGTGCCATTCAGCGGGAGATGCCTTTCAATGAGCAGTTCTTC. It yields the protein CAIQREMPFNEQFF.

Comment on this clone: The same CDR3 can be traced to other DNA sequences in this sample. For the CDR3, the DNA is TGTGCCAGCAGCCCCGAGCAGGGGAACTATGGCTACACCTTC. Its translation: CASSPEQGNYGYTF. This chain uses TRBV9 with TRBJ1-2; D possibly corresponds to TRBD1 (6 bases). Germline V gene lookup returns CDR1 SGDLS and CDR2 YYNGEE. V was pared by 4 bases and J by 2 bases, with 12 bases between. This CDR3 has 14 residues.

The rearrangement uses TRBV29-1 and TRBJ2-1, with a weak D call TRBD2 (6 bases). This CDR3 is built from 14 residues. V was pared by 8 bases and J by 3 bases, with 17 bases between. Germline lookup yields CDR1 SQVTM and CDR2 ANQGSEA. The CDR3, as DNA: TGCAGCACATTCTCTAGCGCCGTCTACAATGAGCAGTTCTTC. The encoded protein is CSTFSSAVYNEQFF.

The chain uses TRBV9 and TRBJ2-3; 9 bases are a match to TRBD2. The CDR3 spans 14 residues. Per the germline V gene, CDR1 is SGDLS and CDR2 is YYNGEE. The V segment lost 7 bases and the J segment 3 bases; nucleotides outside the gene matches: 6. The CDR3 reads CASRAGGETDTQYF. The DNA of the CDR3 is TGTGCCAGCCGGGCGGGAGGGGAGACAGATACGCAGTATTTT.

This sequence joins TRBV2 and TRBJ1-5; D unresolved. Trimming pared 4 bases from V and 5 bases from J, leaving 6 bases between. Germline CDR1 reads SNHLY; CDR2 reads FYNNEI. CDR3 length equals 12 residues. CDR3 bases: TGTGCCAGCAGTGGAGCCGATCAGCCCCAGCATTTT. This gives the protein CASSGADQPQHF.

The chain uses TRBV11-2 and TRBJ2-1, with unresolved D. The CDR3 covers 15 residues. The V end was cut by 0 bases, the J end by 5 bases, with 11 bases between. CDR1 SGHAT and CDR2 FQNNGV come from the germline V gene. Here the CDR3 DNA reads TGTGCCAGCAGCTTAGATCCTAGGGTCGACAATGAGCAGTTCTTC. This encodes CASSLDPRVDNEQFF.

The chain combines TRBV30 with TRBJ2-2; 9 bases align to TRBD1. The CDR3 covers 13 residues. The germline V gene encodes CDR1 GTSNPN and CDR2 SVGIG (reference sequence). V lost 3 bases and J lost 5; bases outside the gene matches: 1. The CDR3 DNA reads TGTGCCTGGAGGACAGGGGGGACCGGGGAGCTGTTTTTT. Translation gives CAWRTGGTGELFF. The full variable domain, its missing parts supplied by reference TRBV30 and TRBJ2-2, is SQTIHQWPATLVQPVGSPLSLECTVEGTSNPNLYWYRQAAGRGLQLLFYSVGIGQISSEVPQNLSASRPQDRQFILSSKKLLLSDSGFYLCAWRTGGTGELFFGEGSRLTVL.

This clone was seen more than once but under ten times. This chain links TRBV21-1 with TRBJ2-7. TRBV21-1 is described as a pseudogene. The CDR3 spans 11 residues. The CDR3, as DNA: TGTGCCAGCAGCGTGATGGGAGAGCAGTACTTC. Translated, it gives CASSVMGEQYF.

The chain is built from TRBV7-2 and TRBJ1-3; tentative D call: TRBD1 (5 bases). CDR1 SGHTA and CDR2 FQGNSA come from the germline V gene. Trimming left V 3 bases short and J 0 bases short, with 12 bases between. The CDR3 runs to 16 residues. In DNA form, the CDR3 reads TGTGCCAGCAGCTTCCGGGACTCGAGCTCTGGAAACACCATATATTTT. Protein product: CASSFRDSSSGNTIYF.